Below, 28 T cell receptor beta chains from the same sample are listed, as sequenced in a study of blood T cell repertoires in COVID-19. Repertoires were generated with immunoSEQ multiplex PCR, while TCRdb's copy carries only in-frame clones and drops some. The profile covers more than 250,000 clones, with approximately 83% appearing a single time and more than 2% taken by the ten largest. Sequenced input: PBMCs or T cells enriched from blood (not recorded which). These receptors were obtained from a man aged 25 to 40 who had recovered from COVID-19.

The chain carries TRBV4-3 and TRBJ2-2; 7 bases map to TRBD2. With 0 bases clipped from V and 6 bases from J, the junction kept 4 bases outside the gene matches. Germline CDR1 and CDR2: LGHNA and YSLEER. The CDR3 has 15 amino acids. CDR3 sequence: CASSQDREGPGELFF. For the CDR3, the DNA is TGCGCCAGCAGCCAAGACAGGGAGGGGCCCGGGGAGCTGTTTTTT.

The chain combines TRBV10-3 with TRBJ1-1; TRBD1 matches 8 bases. This CDR3 is built from 15 residues. CDR1 is ENHRY, CDR2 SYGVKD, per germline. V dropped 6 bases and J dropped 1; count of bases not matched to a gene: 7. The CDR3 is CAISPGQEPNTEAFF. The CDR3 DNA sequence: TGTGCCATCAGCCCGGGACAGGAGCCGAACACTGAAGCTTTCTTT.

This chain connects TRBV18 to TRBJ1-2; 7 nucleotides match TRBD1. J was trimmed by 7 bases and V by 1 base; bases with no gene match: 12. CDR1 is KGHSH, CDR2 LQKENI, per germline. The length of the CDR3 is 16 residues. Here the CDR3 DNA reads TGTGCCAGCTCACCACGATTACAGGGGAACGTCAGTGGCTACACCTTC. This sequence encodes CASSPRLQGNVSGYTF.

The chain recombines TRBV30 with TRBJ2-7; D call uncertain. V was shortened by 5 bases and J by 3 bases, with 5 bases between the two germline ends. CDR3 size: 10 residues. CDR1 and CDR2 (germline): GTSNPN, SVGIG (reference sequence). The CDR3 bases are TGTGCCTGGGGATACTACGAGCAGTACTTC. It codes for CAWGYYEQYF.

V gene TRBV9 combines with J gene TRBJ1-1; the match to TRBD1 covers 8 bases. The CDR3 loop spans 13 amino acids. V shed 2 bases, J shed 8 bases, and the junction held 5 bases outside the gene matches. Germline CDR1 and CDR2: SGDLS and YYNGEE. CDR3 bases: TGTGCCAGCAGCGTGGGGCAGGGGGCCGAAGCTTTCTTT. It specifies CASSVGQGAEAFF.

V is TRBV19 and J is TRBJ1-1; 7 bases agree with TRBD1. This CDR3 has 16 residues. Germline CDR1 LNHDA, CDR2 SQIVND (reference sequence). V gave up 4 bases and J gave up 1 base; unmatched junction bases: 9. CDR3 residues: CASSTYVRTGNTEAFF. The CDR3 coding sequence is TGTGCCAGTAGTACCTACGTCCGGACAGGGAACACTGAAGCTTTCTTT.

The chain is built from TRBV10-3 and TRBJ2-2; D remains unclear. CDR3 length: 15 residues. CDR1 and CDR2 (germline): ENHRY, SYGVKD. Trimming left V 1 base short and J 8 bases short, with 14 bases between. The CDR3 coding sequence is TGTGCCATCAGTGAGTTGATGGCCGCCAGGGGGGAGCTGTTTTTT. Protein product: CAISELMAARGELFF.

The chain links TRBV7-2 to TRBJ1-4, with a weak D call TRBD1 (6 bases). Trimming took 5 bases from V and 7 from J, leaving 14 bases between them. Germline CDR1 reads SGHTA; CDR2 reads FQGNSA. The CDR3 sequence is 14 residues long. CDR3 coding DNA: TGTGCCAGCAGCCACGGGGGGCCAGGTGAAAAACTGTTTTTT. Protein product: CASSHGGPGEKLFF.

The chain carries TRBV5-4 and TRBJ1-3, with no clear D. V was clipped by 5 bases and J by 0 bases, with 3 bases between them. Germline assignment: CDR1 SGHNT and CDR2 YYREEE (reference sequence). CDR3 length equals 12 residues. The CDR3: CASSISGNTIYF. The CDR3 bases are TGTGCCAGCAGTATCTCTGGAAACACCATATATTTT.

The chain combines TRBV18 with TRBJ2-3; 11 nucleotides align to TRBD2. This CDR3 contains 17 residues. The germline gives CDR1 KGHSH, CDR2 LQKENI. J gave up 6 bases and V 3 bases, and 11 bases lay outside the gene matches. The CDR3 DNA reads TGTGCCAGCTCACCCTCCGGGCTAGCGGGGGGCTGGGATACGCAGTATTTT. The encoded protein is CASSPSGLAGGWDTQYF. Complete variable domain (other parts from reference TRBV18 and TRBJ2-3): NAGVMQNPRHLVRRRGQEARLRCSPMKGHSHVYWYRQLPEEGLKFMVYLQKENIIDESGMPKERFSAEFPKEGPSILRIQQVVRGDSAAYFCASSPSGLAGGWDTQYFGPGTRLTVL.

Details on this clone: Distinct nucleotide sequences in the sample also encode this CDR3. This chain joins TRBV7-2 and TRBJ2-7; 8 nucleotides align to TRBD2. The CDR3 loop spans 13 amino acids. Germline V CDR1 and CDR2: SGHTA, FQGNSA. After removal of 5 bases from V and 1 base from J, the junction contained 1 base not matched to a gene. The CDR3 loop is CASSPGGSYEQYF. For the CDR3, the DNA is TGTGCCAGCAGCCCGGGGGGGTCCTACGAGCAGTACTTC. The whole variable domain, filled in from reference TRBV7-2 and TRBJ2-7, reads GAGVSQSPSNKVTEKGKDVELRCDPISGHTALYWYRQSLGQGLEFLIYFQGNSAPDKSGLPSDRFSAERTGGSVSTLTIQRTQQEDSAVYLCASSPGGSYEQYFGPGTRLTVT.

This sequence joins TRBV19 and TRBJ1-6, with 10 bases matching TRBD1. In germline, CDR1 is LNHDA, CDR2 SQIVND (reference sequence). Trimming took 6 bases from V and 7 from J; bases not matched to a gene: 6. The CDR3 is 15 residues long. This CDR3 reads CASRSGQGLNSPLHF. The CDR3 region has the DNA TGTGCCAGTAGATCGGGACAGGGGTTAAATTCACCCCTCCACTTT.

The chain recombines TRBV6-5 with TRBJ2-5; 8 bases map to TRBD2. CDR3 length: 13 residues. V lost 6 bases to trimming and J lost 5 bases; unmatched junction nucleotides: 5. From germline, CDR1 is MNHEY and CDR2 SVGAGI. The CDR3 here is CASRRSGVETQYF. In DNA, the CDR3 is TGTGCCAGCAGACGTAGCGGGGTCGAGACCCAGTACTTC.

The chain links TRBV18 to TRBJ1-1, with D possibly TRBD1 on 5 matching bases. The CDR3 loop spans 16 amino acids. Germline V lookup: CDR1 KGHSH, CDR2 LQKENI. The germline V and J ends were trimmed by 0 bases and 0 bases, with 11 bases remaining between them. CDR3 sequence reads: CASSPPGRGMNTEAFF. CDR3 in DNA: TGTGCCAGCTCACCACCGGGGAGGGGTATGAACACTGAAGCTTTCTTT.

The chain uses TRBV2 and TRBJ1-5, with D perhaps TRBD1 (6 bases). CDR1 and CDR2 from the germline V gene are SNHLY and FYNNEI. The CDR3 extends over 14 amino acids. V dropped 8 bases and J dropped 0 bases, with 11 bases sitting between them. The CDR3, as DNA: TGTGCCAGCCGGGGGGCCTATAGCAATCAGCCCCAGCATTTT. The encoded protein is CASRGAYSNQPQHF.

This clone was recorded a few times. This rearrangement joins TRBV3-1 (or the pseudogene TRBV3-2) to TRBJ2-7; D is perhaps TRBD2 (5 bases). V was pared by 3 bases and J by 4 bases, with 10 bases between. Germline CDR1 reads LGHDT; CDR2 reads YNNKEL (reference sequence). The CDR3 length is 13 residues. Here the CDR3 DNA reads TGTGCCAGCAGCCATGGGGAGATGTACGAGCAGTACTTC. This sequence encodes CASSHGEMYEQYF.

The chain uses TRBV5-1 and TRBJ2-3; possibly TRBD1 for D (6 bases). The CDR3 runs 14 residues. Germline V CDR1 and CDR2: SGHRS, YFSETQ. Trimming removed 4 bases from V and 2 bases from J, with 11 bases in between. CDR3: CASSMDRYTDTQYF. CDR3 nucleotides: TGCGCCAGCAGCATGGACAGATACACAGATACGCAGTATTTT.

The chain employs TRBV18 and TRBJ1-2, with D hard to call. Trimming removed 3 bases at V and 5 bases at J, with 10 bases between. This CDR3 region has 13 residues. Per germline, CDR1 KGHSH and CDR2 LQKENI. CDR3 region: CASSPDLLYGYTF. Written as DNA, the CDR3 is TGTGCCAGCTCACCCGACTTACTTTATGGCTACACCTTC.

The rearrangement links TRBV12-3 or TRBV12-4 to TRBJ1-6; D unclear. The CDR3 is 12 amino acids. V was trimmed by 7 bases and J by 10 bases, leaving 11 bases between them. The CDR3 protein is CASMEGYSPLHF. Here the CDR3 DNA reads TGTGCCAGCATGGAGGGTTACTCACCCCTCCACTTT.

This clone was picked up one time. The chain couples TRBV6-5 to TRBJ1-6; the D is unclear. Germline V gene data show CDR1 as MNHEY and CDR2 as SVGAGI. The ends were cut back, 0 bases at V and 9 bases at J, with 9 bases in the middle. This CDR3 contains 14 residues. The CDR3 nucleotides read TGTGCCAGCAGTTACTCCCCAAACGGTTCACCCCTCCACTTT. It encodes CASSYSPNGSPLHF.

The V gene is TRBV19, the J gene TRBJ2-7; 8 nucleotides line up with TRBD2. The V gene end was trimmed by 6 bases and the J gene end by 0 bases; junction bases not matched to a gene: 7. The CDR3 consists of 15 residues. The V gene's germline CDR1 is LNHDA and CDR2 SQIVND (reference sequence). The CDR3 nucleotides are TGTGCCAGTAGCCCCGGGGGGGGAACCTCCTACGAGCAGTACTTC. It is translated as CASSPGGGTSYEQYF.

CDR3 sequence: CAWATGNQPQHF. Written as DNA, the CDR3 is TGTGCCTGGGCGACAGGAAATCAGCCCCAGCATTTT. This chain uses TRBV30 with TRBJ1-5, with D perhaps TRBD1 (6 bases). Trimming left V 5 bases short and J 4 bases short, with 9 bases between. The V gene's germline CDR1 is GTSNPN and CDR2 SVGIG (reference sequence). The CDR3 consists of 12 residues.

The V call is TRBV4-1, the J call TRBJ1-1, with D hard to call. V was cut by 4 bases and J by 5 bases, with 14 bases left in between. Germline V CDR1 and CDR2: MGHRA, YSYEKL. This CDR3 contains 14 residues. The CDR3: CASSPTPMRTEAFF. CDR3 sequence (DNA): TGCGCCAGCAGCCCAACTCCTATGAGGACTGAAGCTTTCTTT.

The V gene is TRBV9, the J gene TRBJ1-1; D might be TRBD1 (6 bases). CDR3 length: 16 residues. Germline assignment: CDR1 SGDLS and CDR2 YYNGEE. Between the trimmed V and J ends, which lost 2 bases and 7 bases, there was a span of 21 bases. The CDR3 DNA sequence: TGTGCCAGCAGCGTTTCAGGGGAAGTTAGGCATGGTGAAGCTTTCTTT. Protein product: CASSVSGEVRHGEAFF.

The chain uses TRBV5-4 and TRBJ2-3, with D possibly being TRBD2 (5 bases). V dropped 0 bases and J dropped 0 bases, with 17 bases sitting between them. The CDR3 spans 18 residues. Germline CDR1 SGHNT, CDR2 YYREEE (reference sequence). CDR3 coding DNA: TGTGCCAGCAGCTTGGATCCGGGGAGAGTGGCTAGCACAGATACGCAGTATTTT. Translation: CASSLDPGRVASTDTQYF. Together with reference TRBV5-4 and TRBJ2-3, the CDR3 gives the full variable domain: ETGVTQSPTHLIKTRGQQVTLRCSSQSGHNTVSWYQQALGQGPQFIFQYYREEENGRGNFPPRFSGLQFPNYSSELNVNALELDDSALYLCASSLDPGRVASTDTQYFGPGTRLTVL.

The chain combines TRBV11-2 with TRBJ1-1, with 8 nucleotides matching TRBD1. V lost 4 bases, J lost 6 bases, and 4 bases stayed unmatched. CDR3 size: 13 residues. Germline assignment: CDR1 SGHAT and CDR2 FQNNGV. DNA for the CDR3: TGTGCCAGCAGCTCTATACAGGGGGCTGAAGCTTTCTTT. Translation: CASSSIQGAEAFF. The full variable domain, in which reference TRBV11-2 and TRBJ1-1 provide the parts outside the CDR3, is EAGVAQSPRYKIIEKRQSVAFWCNPISGHATLYWYQQILGQGPKLLIQFQNNGVVDDSQLPKDRFSAERLKGVDSTLKIQPAKLEDSAVYLCASSSIQGAEAFFGQGTRLTVV.

This sequence joins TRBV5-1 and TRBJ2-7; 8 bases agree with TRBD2. Looked up from germline, CDR1 is SGHRS and CDR2 is YFSETQ. The trim removed 4 bases at V and 7 bases at J, leaving 16 bases unmatched. This CDR3 is 16 amino acids long. The CDR3 DNA reads TGCGCCAGCAGCCCACGGGAGGGGGGACCACCGAGGGAGCAGTACTTC. Amino acid sequence: CASSPREGGPPREQYF.

The chain uses TRBV5-4 and TRBJ2-3; the match to TRBD2 covers 9 bases. In germline, CDR1 is SGHNT, CDR2 YYREEE (reference sequence). The length of the CDR3 is 15 residues. With 1 base clipped from V and 3 bases from J, the junction kept 3 bases outside the gene matches. CDR3 nucleotide sequence: TGTGCCAGCAGCTTGATAGCGGGGGCGACAGATACGCAGTATTTT. Protein: CASSLIAGATDTQYF.